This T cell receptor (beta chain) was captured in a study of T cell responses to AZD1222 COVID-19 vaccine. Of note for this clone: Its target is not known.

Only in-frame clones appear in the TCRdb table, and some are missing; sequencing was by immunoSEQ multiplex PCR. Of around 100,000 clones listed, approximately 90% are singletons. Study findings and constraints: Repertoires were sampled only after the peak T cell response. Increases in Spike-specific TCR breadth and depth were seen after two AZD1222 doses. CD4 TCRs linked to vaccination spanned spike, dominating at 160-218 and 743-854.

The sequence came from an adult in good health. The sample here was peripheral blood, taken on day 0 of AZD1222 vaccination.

CDR3 residues: CASSGTGDLTEAFF. The CDR3 DNA sequence: TGTGCCAGCAGCGGGACAGGGGACCTCACTGAAGCTTTCTTT. V and J are TRBV9 and TRBJ1-1; TRBD1 aligns across 9 bases. The CDR3 is 14 residues long. The J segment lost 4 bases and the V segment lost 3 bases, leaving 4 bases of the junction unmatched. Germline V gene lookup returns CDR1 SGDLS and CDR2 YYNGEE. Based on the CDR3 plus reference TRBV9 and TRBJ1-1, the full variable domain is DSGVTQTPKHLITATGQRVTLRCSPRSGDLSVYWYQQSLDQGLQFLIQYYNGEERAKGNILERFSAQQFPDLHSELNLSSLELGDSALYFCASSGTGDLTEAFFGQGTRLTVV.